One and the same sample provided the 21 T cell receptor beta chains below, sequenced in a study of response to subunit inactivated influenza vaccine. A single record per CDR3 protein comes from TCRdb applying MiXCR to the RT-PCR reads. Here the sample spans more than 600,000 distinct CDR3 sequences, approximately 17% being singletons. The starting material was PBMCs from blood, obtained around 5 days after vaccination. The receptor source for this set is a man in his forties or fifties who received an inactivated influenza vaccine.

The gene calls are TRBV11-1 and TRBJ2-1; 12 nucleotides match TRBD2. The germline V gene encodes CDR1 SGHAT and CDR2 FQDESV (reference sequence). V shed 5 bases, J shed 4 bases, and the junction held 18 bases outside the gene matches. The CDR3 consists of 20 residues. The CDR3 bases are TGTGCCAGCAGCCGTCGACTAGCGGGGGATCCGGGCAGGGGGTACAATGAGCAGTTCTTC. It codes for CASSRRLAGDPGRGYNEQFF.

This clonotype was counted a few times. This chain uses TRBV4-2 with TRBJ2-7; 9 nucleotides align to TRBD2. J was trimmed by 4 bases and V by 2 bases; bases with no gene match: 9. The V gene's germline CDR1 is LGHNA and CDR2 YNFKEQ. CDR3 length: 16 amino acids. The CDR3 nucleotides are TGTGCCAGCAGCCAATCTAGCGGGAAAGGGTCGTACGAGCAGTACTTC. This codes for CASSQSSGKGSYEQYF.

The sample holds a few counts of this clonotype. Here the CDR3 reads CASSPSSYQPQHF. The CDR3 DNA reads TGTGCCAGCAGCCCCTCATCTTATCAGCCCCAGCATTTT. The chain couples TRBV7-2 to TRBJ1-5; no definite D call. This CDR3 is 13 amino acids long. CDR1 is SGHTA and CDR2 is FQGNSA in the germline V gene. Deletions cut 5 bases from V and 5 bases from J, with 10 bases between.

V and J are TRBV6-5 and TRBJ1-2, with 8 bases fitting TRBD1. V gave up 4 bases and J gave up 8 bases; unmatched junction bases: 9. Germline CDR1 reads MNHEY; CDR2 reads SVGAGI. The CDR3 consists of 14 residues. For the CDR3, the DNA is TGTGCCAGCAGTTGGCAGGGGGCTACGGGGGGCTACACCTTC. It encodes CASSWQGATGGYTF.

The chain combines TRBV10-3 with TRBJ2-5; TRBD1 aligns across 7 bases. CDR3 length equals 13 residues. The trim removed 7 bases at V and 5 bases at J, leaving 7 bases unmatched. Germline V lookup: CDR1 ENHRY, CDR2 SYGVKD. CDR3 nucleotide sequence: TGTGCCATCAACCAGGGGGTCGGGGAGACCCAGTACTTC. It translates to CAINQGVGETQYF.

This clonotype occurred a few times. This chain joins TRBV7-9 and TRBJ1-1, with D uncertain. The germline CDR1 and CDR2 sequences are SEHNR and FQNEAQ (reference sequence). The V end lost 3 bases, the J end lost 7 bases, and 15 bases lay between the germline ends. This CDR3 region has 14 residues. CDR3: CASSLMKGGGEAFF. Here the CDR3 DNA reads TGTGCCAGCAGCTTGATGAAGGGAGGAGGTGAAGCTTTCTTT. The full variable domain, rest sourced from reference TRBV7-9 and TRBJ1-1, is DTGVSQNPRHKITKRGQNVTFRCDPISEHNRLYWYRQTLGQGPEFLTYFQNEAQLEKSRLLSDRFSAERPKGSFSTLEIQRTEQGDSAMYLCASSLMKGGGEAFFGQGTRLTVV.

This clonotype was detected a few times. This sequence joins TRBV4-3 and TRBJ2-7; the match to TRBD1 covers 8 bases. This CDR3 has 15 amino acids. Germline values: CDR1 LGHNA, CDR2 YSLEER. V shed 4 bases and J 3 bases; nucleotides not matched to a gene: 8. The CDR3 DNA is TGCGCCAGCAGCCGGACGTGGACAGGGAGCTACGAGCAGTACTTC. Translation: CASSRTWTGSYEQYF.

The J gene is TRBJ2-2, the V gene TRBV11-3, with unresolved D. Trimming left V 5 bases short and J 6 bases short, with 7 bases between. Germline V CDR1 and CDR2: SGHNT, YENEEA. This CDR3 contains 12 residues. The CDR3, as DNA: TGTGCCAGCAGCCCCTGGTCCGGGGAGCTGTTTTTT. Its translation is CASSPWSGELFF.

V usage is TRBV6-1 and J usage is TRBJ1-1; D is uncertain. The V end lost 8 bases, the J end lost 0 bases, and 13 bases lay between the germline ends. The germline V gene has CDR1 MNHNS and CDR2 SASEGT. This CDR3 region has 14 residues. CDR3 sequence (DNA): TGTGCCAGCCGAGCGGCGGAGATGAACACTGAAGCTTTCTTT. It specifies CASRAAEMNTEAFF.

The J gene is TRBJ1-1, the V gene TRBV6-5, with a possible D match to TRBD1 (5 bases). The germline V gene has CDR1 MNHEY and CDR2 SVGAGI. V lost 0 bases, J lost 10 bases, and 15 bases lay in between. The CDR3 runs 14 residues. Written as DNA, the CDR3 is TGTGCCAGCAGTTACTCTAGGCAGGGTATCGCAGCTTTCTTT. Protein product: CASSYSRQGIAAFF.

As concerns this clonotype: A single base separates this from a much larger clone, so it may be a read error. CDR3 residues: CASTWTGEETQYF. CDR3 in DNA: TGTGCCAGCACCTGGACAGGGGAAGAGACCCAGTACTTC. The chain combines TRBV12-3 or TRBV12-4 with TRBJ2-5, with 9 bases identical to TRBD1. Unmatched junction bases numbered 3, after V lost 7 bases and J lost 3 bases. The CDR3 consists of 13 residues.

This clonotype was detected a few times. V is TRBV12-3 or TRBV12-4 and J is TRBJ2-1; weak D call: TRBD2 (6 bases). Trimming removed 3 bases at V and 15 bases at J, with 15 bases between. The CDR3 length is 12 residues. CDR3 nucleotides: TGTGCCAGCAGTTTTCTAACACGGACTACGTTCTTC. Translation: CASSFLTRTTFF.

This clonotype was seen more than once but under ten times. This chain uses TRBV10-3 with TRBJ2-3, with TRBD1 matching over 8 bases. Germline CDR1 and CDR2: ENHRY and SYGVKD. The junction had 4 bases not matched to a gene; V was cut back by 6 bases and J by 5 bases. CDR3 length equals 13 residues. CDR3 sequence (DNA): TGTGCCATCAGGCAGGGGACAGGAGATACGCAGTATTTT. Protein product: CAIRQGTGDTQYF.

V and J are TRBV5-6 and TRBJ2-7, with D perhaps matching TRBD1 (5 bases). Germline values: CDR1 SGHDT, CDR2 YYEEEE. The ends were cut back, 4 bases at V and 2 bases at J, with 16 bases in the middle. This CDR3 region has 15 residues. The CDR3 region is CASSPPETETYEQYF. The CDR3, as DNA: TGTGCCAGCAGCCCCCCCGAGACAGAGACCTACGAGCAGTACTTC. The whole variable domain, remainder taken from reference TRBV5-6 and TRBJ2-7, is DAGVTQSPTHLIKTRGQQVTLRCSPKSGHDTVSWYQQALGQGPQFIFQYYEEEERQRGNFPDRFSGHQFPNYSSELNVNALLLGDSALYLCASSPPETETYEQYFGPGTRLTVT.

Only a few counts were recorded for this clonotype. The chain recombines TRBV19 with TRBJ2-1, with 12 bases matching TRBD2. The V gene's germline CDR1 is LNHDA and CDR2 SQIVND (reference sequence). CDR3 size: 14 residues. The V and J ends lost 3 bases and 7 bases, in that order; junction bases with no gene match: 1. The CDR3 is CASSITSGRNEQFF. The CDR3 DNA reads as TGTGCCAGTAGTATTACTAGCGGGAGGAATGAGCAGTTCTTC.

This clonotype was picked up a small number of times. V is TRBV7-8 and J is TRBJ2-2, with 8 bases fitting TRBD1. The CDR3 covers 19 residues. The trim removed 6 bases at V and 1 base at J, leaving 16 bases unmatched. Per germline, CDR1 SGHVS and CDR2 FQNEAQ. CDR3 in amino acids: CASRFIQSRQGRNTGELFF. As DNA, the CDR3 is TGTGCCAGCAGATTCATACAATCAAGACAGGGGAGGAACACCGGGGAGCTGTTTTTT.

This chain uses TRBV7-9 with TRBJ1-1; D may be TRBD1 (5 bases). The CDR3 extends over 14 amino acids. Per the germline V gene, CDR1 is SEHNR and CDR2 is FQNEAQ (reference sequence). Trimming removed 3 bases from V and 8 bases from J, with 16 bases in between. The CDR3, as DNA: TGTGCCAGCAGCTTCCTCGGGGCCTACCCCGAAGCTTTCTTT. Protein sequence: CASSFLGAYPEAFF. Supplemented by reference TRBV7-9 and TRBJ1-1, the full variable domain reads DTGVSQNPRHKITKRGQNVTFRCDPISEHNRLYWYRQTLGQGPEFLTYFQNEAQLEKSRLLSDRFSAERPKGSFSTLEIQRTEQGDSAMYLCASSFLGAYPEAFFGQGTRLTVV.

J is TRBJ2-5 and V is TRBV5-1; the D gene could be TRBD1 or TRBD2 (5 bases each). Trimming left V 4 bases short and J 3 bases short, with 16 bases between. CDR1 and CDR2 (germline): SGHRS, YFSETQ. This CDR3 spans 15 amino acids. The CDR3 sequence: CASSGPGRIKETQYF. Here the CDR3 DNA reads TGCGCCAGCAGCGGCCCGGGACGAATCAAAGAGACCCAGTACTTC.

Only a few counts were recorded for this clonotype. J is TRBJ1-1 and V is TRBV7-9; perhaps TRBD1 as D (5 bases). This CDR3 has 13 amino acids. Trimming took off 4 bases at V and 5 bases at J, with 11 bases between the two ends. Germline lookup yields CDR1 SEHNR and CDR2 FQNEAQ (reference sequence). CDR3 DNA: TGTGCCAGCAGCTCCGGGGCATTGACTGAAGCTTTCTTT. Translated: CASSSGALTEAFF.

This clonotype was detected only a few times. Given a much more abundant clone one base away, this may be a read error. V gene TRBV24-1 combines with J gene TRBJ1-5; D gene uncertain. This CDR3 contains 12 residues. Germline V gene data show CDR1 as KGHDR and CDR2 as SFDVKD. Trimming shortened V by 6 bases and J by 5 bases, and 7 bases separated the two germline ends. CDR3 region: CATSFGDQPQHF. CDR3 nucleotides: TGTGCCACCAGTTTTGGGGATCAGCCCCAGCATTTT.

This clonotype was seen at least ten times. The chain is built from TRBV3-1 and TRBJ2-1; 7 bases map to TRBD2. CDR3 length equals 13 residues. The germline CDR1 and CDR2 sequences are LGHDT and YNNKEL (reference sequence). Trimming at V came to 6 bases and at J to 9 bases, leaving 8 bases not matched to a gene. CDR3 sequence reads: CASRTGTNGEQFF. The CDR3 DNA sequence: TGTGCCAGCAGAACTGGGACTAACGGTGAGCAGTTCTTC.